This is a list of T cell receptor beta chains from one sample in a study of cytomegalovirus exposure and HLA in healthy donors. Profiled with immunoSEQ multiplex PCR; TCRdb holds only in-frame clones, not every one. The sample carries about 160,000 clones, roughly 75% recorded once. The sequencing sample was made of PBMCs. The receptors shown here come from a female donor in good health and CMV-seronegative. Both conserved end residues are part of each CDR3. The D gene is left open where the match is weak. Some rows mark clone size as missing; the rest say once, few, many or name a class of expanded clone.

>.|.|13|TRBV6-5|TRBJ1-5
CASSSTGLQPQHF
TGTGCCAGCAGTTCTACAGGGCTTCAGCCCCAGCATTTT
>.|TRBD1|14|TRBV13|TRBJ2-7
CASSSDRGQYEQYF
TGTGCCAGCAGCTCGGACAGGGGGCAGTACGAGCAGTACTTC
>.|.|13|TRBV9|TRBJ2-1
CASSVVPAYEQFF
TGTGCCAGCAGCGTAGTCCCAGCGTATGAGCAGTTCTTC
>.|.|17|TRBV19|TRBJ1-6
CASSIQYRALYNSPLHF
TGTGCCAGTAGTATACAATACAGGGCCCTCTATAATTCACCCCTCCACTTT
>.|TRBD1|16|TRBV2|TRBJ1-4
CASSEGFGTDNEKLFF
TGTGCCAGCAGTGAAGGGTTCGGGACAGATAATGAAAAACTGTTTTTT
>.|TRBD1|16|TRBV4-1|TRBJ2-7
CASSGQQTGGTYEQYF
TGCGCCAGCAGCGGACAACAGACAGGGGGCACCTACGAGCAGTACTTC
>.|TRBD1|15|TRBV30|TRBJ1-1
CAWRPGTVKNTEAFF
TGTGCCTGGAGACCCGGGACAGTGAAGAACACTGAAGCTTTCTTT
>.|TRBD1|14|TRBV27|TRBJ1-2
CASSKRGQPRGYTF
TGTGCCAGCAGTAAGAGGGGGCAACCACGCGGCTACACCTTC
>.|.|14|TRBV28|TRBJ1-5
CASTLAGYHQAQHF
TGTGCCAGCACCTTAGCGGGGTACCATCAAGCCCAGCATTTT
>few|TRBD1|12|TRBV5-4|TRBJ1-1
CASSRTGAEAFF
TGTGCCAGCAGCAGGACAGGGGCTGAAGCTTTCTTT
>.|TRBD1|13|TRBV6-1|TRBJ2-7
CASSRDRPYEQYF
TGTGCCAGCAGTCGGGACAGACCCTACGAGCAGTACTTC
>once|TRBD1|13|TRBV2|TRBJ2-1
CASTPRGLAEQFF
TGTGCCAGCACCCCGAGGGGGCTGGCTGAGCAGTTCTTC
>.|TRBD1|16|TRBV7-9|TRBJ2-1
CASSSGDRGRPSEQFF
TGTGCCAGCAGCTCGGGGGACAGGGGGCGCCCCAGTGAGCAGTTCTTC
>.|.|15|TRBV28|TRBJ1-3
CASSPDTRSGNTIYF
TGTGCCAGCAGTCCCGACACTCGCTCTGGAAACACCATATATTTT
>.|.|15|TRBV28|TRBJ2-2
CASSLRREGAGELFF
TGTGCCAGCAGTTTGAGGAGGGAAGGGGCCGGGGAGCTGTTTTTT
>.|.|16|TRBV10-3|TRBJ1-5
CAISESMGTGNQPQHF
TGTGCCATCAGTGAGTCGATGGGGACTGGCAATCAGCCCCAGCATTTT
>few|.|14|TRBV14|TRBJ1-3
CASSQVIERNTIYF
TGTGCCAGCAGCCAGGTCATCGAGAGGAACACCATATATTTT
>.|.|13|TRBV6-1|TRBJ1-5
CATSPGLNQPQHF
TGTGCCACCTCTCCAGGGCTCAATCAGCCCCAGCATTTT
>.|.|11|TRBV29-1|TRBJ2-7
CSVDGEDEQYF
TGCAGCGTTGACGGGGAGGACGAGCAGTACTTC
>.|TRBD2|14|TRBV27|TRBJ2-1
CASCKASGHNEQFF
TGTGCCAGCTGTAAAGCTAGCGGTCACAATGAGCAGTTCTTC
>.|.|15|TRBV27|TRBJ1-5
CASSPGTRGNQPQHF
TGTGCCAGCAGTCCAGGGACTCGAGGCAATCAGCCCCAGCATTTT
>.|.|12|TRBV6-1|TRBJ2-3
CASSELPDTQYF
TGTGCCAGCAGTGAACTCCCCGATACGCAGTATTTT
>.|.|13|TRBV4-3|TRBJ2-1
CASSESSYNEQFF
TGCGCCAGCAGCGAGAGCTCCTACAATGAGCAGTTCTTC
>few|.|14|TRBV30|TRBJ2-3
CAWSVTGWVDTQYF
TGTGCCTGGAGTGTAACCGGGTGGGTGGATACGCAGTATTTT
>.|TRBD2|14|TRBV10-3|TRBJ2-3
CATNRGGSSDTQYF
TGTGCCACTAATCGGGGGGGCTCGTCAGATACGCAGTATTTT
>.|TRBD1|14|TRBV5-1|TRBJ1-1
CASMLEGAYTEAFF
TGCGCCAGCATGTTGGAGGGGGCCTACACTGAAGCTTTCTTT
>.|TRBD1|13|TRBV7-3|TRBJ1-1
CASSPTGAAEAFF
TGTGCCAGCAGCCCGACAGGGGCGGCTGAAGCTTTCTTT
>.|.|14|TRBV4-3|TRBJ1-2
CASSHEGGVNGYTF
TGCGCCAGCAGCCACGAAGGCGGGGTAAACGGCTACACCTTC
>few|.|15|TRBV7-2|TRBJ1-2
CASSLEIGGGYGYTF
TGTGCCAGCAGCTTAGAGATAGGGGGGGGATATGGCTACACCTTC
>.|TRBD1|16|TRBV4-1|TRBJ1-4
CASSRDRDPTNEKLFF
TGCGCCAGCAGCCGGGACAGGGATCCAACTAATGAAAAACTGTTTTTT
>.|.|11|TRBV18|TRBJ2-5
CASSSQETQYF
TGTGCCAGCTCATCACAAGAGACCCAGTACTTC
>.|.|13|TRBV6-1|TRBJ1-5
CASSVQGGQPQHF
TGTGCCAGCAGTGTACAGGGAGGGCAGCCCCAGCATTTT